These 19 T cell receptor beta chains came from one sample sequenced in a study of blood T cell repertoires in COVID-19. This table comes from immunoSEQ multiplex PCR, and its TCRdb copy is limited to in-frame clones, with some not included. The data show 200,000 to 250,000 clones, with roughly four fifths seen just once and less than 7.5% held by the top ten. Sequenced sample: peripheral blood. Receptors were obtained from a woman aged 45-60 years with acute or convalescent COVID-19.

This chain links TRBV4-1 with TRBJ2-7; 7 positions agree with TRBD1. The CDR3 has 15 residues. The germline CDR1 and CDR2 sequences are MGHRA and YSYEKL. The J segment lost 8 bases and the V segment lost 2 bases, leaving 12 bases of the junction unmatched. The CDR3 loop is CASSQSDRARIQQYF. CDR3 nucleotide sequence: TGCGCCAGCAGCCAAAGCGACAGGGCCCGAATCCAGCAGTACTTC.

The V gene is TRBV2, the J gene TRBJ1-5, with 8 bases identical to TRBD1. Trimming removed 6 bases from V and 8 bases from J; junction bases left unmatched: 6. CDR1 and CDR2 from the germline V gene are SNHLY and FYNNEI. The CDR3 is 13 residues long. The CDR3 reads CASRVDRAEPQHF. For the CDR3, the DNA is TGTGCCAGCAGAGTGGACAGGGCAGAGCCCCAGCATTTT.

The chain joins TRBV28 to TRBJ1-3, with 9 positions matching TRBD1. This CDR3 spans 15 amino acids. The V gene end was trimmed by 5 bases and the J gene end by 4 bases; junction bases not matched to a gene: 6. Per the germline V gene, CDR1 is MDHEN and CDR2 is SYDVKM. The CDR3 loop is CASSDYRGLGNTIYF. CDR3 DNA sequence: TGTGCCAGCAGTGACTACAGGGGGCTCGGAAACACCATATATTTT.

The chain links TRBV7-5 to TRBJ1-5; the table's D gene call, TRBD1, was not cross checked with the DNA. TRBV7-5 constitutes a pseudogene. This CDR3 has 15 amino acids. CDR3 in amino acids: CARSLQVWSNQPQHF. The CDR3 DNA reads as TGTGCCAGAAGCTTACAGGTTTGGAGCAATCAGCCCCAGCATTTT.

The chain couples TRBV3-1 (or the pseudogene TRBV3-2) to TRBJ2-3, with TRBD1 identical over 7 bases. CDR1 is LGHDT and CDR2 is YNNKEL in the germline V gene (reference sequence). J gave up 1 base and V 2 bases, and 9 bases lay outside the gene matches. The CDR3 covers 17 residues. The CDR3 nucleotides read TGTGCCAGCAGCCAATTTCGAAGTCAGGGGGGCACAGATACGCAGTATTTT. It codes for CASSQFRSQGGTDTQYF.

The gene calls are TRBV4-2 and TRBJ1-2; D unclear. Germline assignment: CDR1 LGHNA and CDR2 YNFKEQ. This CDR3 spans 17 amino acids. V lost 0 bases and J lost 0, with 14 bases in between. The CDR3 DNA is TGTGCCAGCAGCCAAGAGCCCGGGATCGTGGCTAACTATGGCTACACCTTC. Amino acid sequence: CASSQEPGIVANYGYTF.

This clone is a singleton in its sample. V and J are TRBV27 and TRBJ1-5; D might be TRBD1 (6 bases). In germline, CDR1 is MNHEY, CDR2 SMNVEV (reference sequence). The CDR3 covers 14 residues. CDR3 sequence (DNA): TGTGCAGCCAGCCAGTTAGGGGGATTGGCGCCCCAGCATTTT. It translates to CAASQLGGLAPQHF.

This clone turned up a few times. J is TRBJ1-4 and V is TRBV5-4; D remains unclear. CDR3 length: 13 amino acids. Germline V CDR1 and CDR2: SGHNT, YYREEE (reference sequence). Trimming took 4 bases from V and 0 from J, leaving 4 bases between them. The CDR3 here is CASSPSTNEKLFF. As DNA, the CDR3 is TGTGCCAGCAGCCCATCAACTAATGAAAAACTGTTTTTT.

The chain carries TRBV6-5 and TRBJ2-2, with 7 bases identical to TRBD1. This CDR3 contains 13 residues. J was trimmed by 8 bases and V by 6 bases; bases with no gene match: 6. Germline assignment: CDR1 MNHEY and CDR2 SVGAGI. The CDR3 DNA is TGTGCCAGCAGAGTACAGGGGAGTGGGGAGCTGTTTTTT. It is translated as CASRVQGSGELFF.

J is TRBJ2-2 and V is TRBV6-5, with 8 bases identical to TRBD1. V trimming: 6 bases; J trimming: 1 base; junction bases outside the gene matches: 4. There are 15 residues in the CDR3. Looked up from germline, CDR1 is MNHEY and CDR2 is SVGAGI. The CDR3 protein is CASSVDRGNTGELFF. The CDR3 DNA follows: TGTGCCAGCAGCGTCGACAGGGGGAACACCGGGGAGCTGTTTTTT.

This sequence joins TRBV29-1 and TRBJ2-1; 8 positions match TRBD2. This CDR3 is 12 amino acids long. Germline CDR1 and CDR2: SQVTM and ANQGSEA. J was trimmed by 6 bases and V by 4 bases; bases with no gene match: 2. CDR3 nucleotides: TGCAGCGTTGCCCGGGGGGGCAATGAGCAGTTCTTC. Its translation is CSVARGGNEQFF.

This chain joins TRBV4-3 and TRBJ2-1, with D hard to call. CDR1 is LGHNA, CDR2 YSLEER, per germline. The V and J ends lost 0 bases and 7 bases respectively, with 13 bases between them. This CDR3 has 15 residues. The CDR3 bases are TGCGCCAGCAGCCAAGAACTCTCCGTCGGGAATGAGCAGTTCTTC. It specifies CASSQELSVGNEQFF.

This clone was seen a handful of times. The rearrangement links TRBV28 to TRBJ2-7; 8 bases fit TRBD1. Looked up from germline, CDR1 is MDHEN and CDR2 is SYDVKM. This CDR3 is built from 15 residues. After removal of 4 bases from V and 3 bases from J, the junction contained 8 bases not matched to a gene. The CDR3 reads CASSSPTGAFYEQYF. CDR3 sequence (DNA): TGTGCCAGCAGTTCCCCGACAGGGGCATTCTACGAGCAGTACTTC.

V and J are TRBV19 and TRBJ2-7, with D possibly being TRBD2 (7 bases). Germline V lookup: CDR1 LNHDA, CDR2 SQIVND (reference sequence). The CDR3 consists of 14 residues. V lost 7 bases to trimming and J lost 5 bases, with 18 bases between them. The CDR3 region has the DNA TGTGCCAGTACCAATGGGGGGGCCCTCGACGAGCAGTACTTC. The encoded protein is CASTNGGALDEQYF.

This chain links TRBV5-5 with TRBJ2-7; 14 bases map to TRBD2. CDR1 is SGHKS and CDR2 is YYEKEE in the germline V gene (reference sequence). The CDR3 has 17 amino acids. Trimming cost V 4 bases and J 5 bases; bases outside gene matches: 11. In nucleotides, the CDR3 is TGTGCCAGCAGCCGTACAGGGACTAGCGGGAGTTCGAACGAGCAGTACTTC. As protein: CASSRTGTSGSSNEQYF. Based on the CDR3 plus reference TRBV5-5 and TRBJ2-7, the full variable domain is DAGVTQSPTHLIKTRGQQVTLRCSPISGHKSVSWYQQVLGQGPQFIFQYYEKEERGRGNFPDRFSARQFPNYSSELNVNALLLGDSALYLCASSRTGTSGSSNEQYFGPGTRLTVT.

The chain links TRBV3-1 (or the pseudogene TRBV3-2) to TRBJ2-7; 11 nucleotides line up with TRBD2. V was pared by 4 bases and J by 2 bases, with 7 bases of the junction left unmatched. Germline CDR1 is LGHDT and CDR2 is YNNKEL (reference sequence). The CDR3 extends over 16 amino acids. The DNA for the CDR3 is TGTGCCAGCAGCCCTCGGGGGACTAGCGGAGCCTACGAGCAGTACTTC. Translation gives CASSPRGTSGAYEQYF.

The gene calls are TRBV5-6 and TRBJ2-3; 12 bases match TRBD2. The germline V gene encodes CDR1 SGHDT and CDR2 YYEEEE. The CDR3 totals 14 residues. The junction had 2 bases not matched to a gene; V was cut back by 4 bases and J by 5 bases. CDR3 bases: TGTGCCAGCAGCCTGGGACTAGCGGGAGATACGCAGTATTTT. Its protein is CASSLGLAGDTQYF. The full variable domain, rest sourced from reference TRBV5-6 and TRBJ2-3, is DAGVTQSPTHLIKTRGQQVTLRCSPKSGHDTVSWYQQALGQGPQFIFQYYEEEERQRGNFPDRFSGHQFPNYSSELNVNALLLGDSALYLCASSLGLAGDTQYFGPGTRLTVL.

This sequence joins TRBV15 and TRBJ2-1; TRBD2 matches 9 bases. Germline-derived CDR1 and CDR2 are LNHNV and YYDKDF (reference sequence). This CDR3 has 15 amino acids. V was pared by 0 bases and J by 9 bases, with 6 bases of the junction left unmatched. The CDR3 reads CATSRDLAGDREQFF. The DNA for the CDR3 is TGTGCCACCAGCAGAGATTTAGCGGGGGATCGTGAGCAGTTCTTC.

The chain is built from TRBV4-1 and TRBJ1-3; a possible D gene is TRBD1 (5 bases). The V end lost 4 bases, the J end lost 1 base, and 8 bases lay between the germline ends. The CDR3 is made up of 14 amino acids. CDR1 is MGHRA and CDR2 is YSYEKL in the germline V gene. The CDR3 DNA sequence: TGCGCCAGCAGCCCGGGGGGGTCTGGAAACACCATATATTTT. Translation gives CASSPGGSGNTIYF.